The source of this TCR beta chain is a study of regulatory T cells in long-lasting Graves disease. The time point: newly diagnosed GD, antithyroid drugs for less than 3 months. Generation of the TCR library employed RNA extracted from PBMCs. V was cut by 8 bases and J by 5 bases, with 21 bases left in between. Germline V gene lookup returns CDR1 SGHTA and CDR2 FQGNSA. The CDR3 has 15 residues. TCR beta libraries were built with iRepertoire HTBI primers and Arm-PCR of CDR3 regions. TCRdb re-called the multiplex PCR reads through MiXCR, storing one row per CDR3 protein. Of 350,000 to 550,000 distinct CDR3 sequences in the sample, less than 20% are singletons; the top ten hold about 25%. Findings of the study overall: The study found lower TCR diversity in persistent Graves' patients than in newly diagnosed ones. Repertoires from persistent disease leaned toward TRBV28, TRBJ1-2 and TRBJ2-5.

Ten or more counts support this clonotype. Its antigen is unknown. This sample was also put to use in a study of T cells in Graves' hyperthyroidism and ophthalmopathy. That investigation notes: Researchers ran a first-round RT-PCR on the TCR CDR3 using the HTBI primer set.

The V gene is TRBV7-2, the J gene TRBJ2-5, with D tentatively TRBD2 (6 bases). The receptor was derived from a woman between 18 and 30 years old with Graves disease. The input for sequencing was peripheral blood mononuclear cells (PBMCs), taken at new diagnosis, from a patient treated with antithyroid drugs. Here the CDR3 DNA reads TGTGCCAGCGGAAGTGGGGGGAGTAGGTGGGAGACCCAGTACTTC. Encoded protein: CASGSGGSRWETQYF.